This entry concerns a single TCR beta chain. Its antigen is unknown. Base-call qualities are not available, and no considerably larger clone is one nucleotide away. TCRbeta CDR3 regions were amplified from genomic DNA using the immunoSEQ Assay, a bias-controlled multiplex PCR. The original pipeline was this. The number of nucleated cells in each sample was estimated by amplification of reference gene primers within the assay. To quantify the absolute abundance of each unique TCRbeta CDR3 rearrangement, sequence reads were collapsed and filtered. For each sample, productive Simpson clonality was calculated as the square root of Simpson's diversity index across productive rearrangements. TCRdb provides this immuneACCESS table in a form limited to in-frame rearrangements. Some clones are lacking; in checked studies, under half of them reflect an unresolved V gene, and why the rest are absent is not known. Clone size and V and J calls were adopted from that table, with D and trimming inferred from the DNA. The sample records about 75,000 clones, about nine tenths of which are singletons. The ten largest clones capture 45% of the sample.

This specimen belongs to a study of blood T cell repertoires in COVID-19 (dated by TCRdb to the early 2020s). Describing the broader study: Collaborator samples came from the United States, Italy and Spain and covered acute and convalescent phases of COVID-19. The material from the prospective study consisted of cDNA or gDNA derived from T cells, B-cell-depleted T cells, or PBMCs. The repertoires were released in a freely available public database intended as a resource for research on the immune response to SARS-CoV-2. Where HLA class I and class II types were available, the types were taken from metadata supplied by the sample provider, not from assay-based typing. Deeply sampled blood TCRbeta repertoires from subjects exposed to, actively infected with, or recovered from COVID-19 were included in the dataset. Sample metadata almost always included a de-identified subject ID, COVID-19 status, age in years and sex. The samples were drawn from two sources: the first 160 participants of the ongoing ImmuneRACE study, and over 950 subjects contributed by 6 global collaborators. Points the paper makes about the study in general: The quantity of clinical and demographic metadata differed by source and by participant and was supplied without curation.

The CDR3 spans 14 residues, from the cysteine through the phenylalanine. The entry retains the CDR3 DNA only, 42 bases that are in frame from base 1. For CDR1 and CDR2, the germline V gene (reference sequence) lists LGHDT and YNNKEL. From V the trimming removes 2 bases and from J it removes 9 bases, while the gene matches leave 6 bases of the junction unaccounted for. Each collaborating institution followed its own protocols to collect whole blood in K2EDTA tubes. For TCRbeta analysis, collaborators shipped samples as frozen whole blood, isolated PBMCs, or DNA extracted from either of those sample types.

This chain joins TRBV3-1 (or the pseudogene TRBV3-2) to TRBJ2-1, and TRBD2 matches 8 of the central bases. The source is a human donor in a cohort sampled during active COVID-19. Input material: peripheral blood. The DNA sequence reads TGTGCCAGCAGCCAATGGTGGACTAGCAGTGAGCAGTTCTTC. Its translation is CASSQWWTSSEQFF.